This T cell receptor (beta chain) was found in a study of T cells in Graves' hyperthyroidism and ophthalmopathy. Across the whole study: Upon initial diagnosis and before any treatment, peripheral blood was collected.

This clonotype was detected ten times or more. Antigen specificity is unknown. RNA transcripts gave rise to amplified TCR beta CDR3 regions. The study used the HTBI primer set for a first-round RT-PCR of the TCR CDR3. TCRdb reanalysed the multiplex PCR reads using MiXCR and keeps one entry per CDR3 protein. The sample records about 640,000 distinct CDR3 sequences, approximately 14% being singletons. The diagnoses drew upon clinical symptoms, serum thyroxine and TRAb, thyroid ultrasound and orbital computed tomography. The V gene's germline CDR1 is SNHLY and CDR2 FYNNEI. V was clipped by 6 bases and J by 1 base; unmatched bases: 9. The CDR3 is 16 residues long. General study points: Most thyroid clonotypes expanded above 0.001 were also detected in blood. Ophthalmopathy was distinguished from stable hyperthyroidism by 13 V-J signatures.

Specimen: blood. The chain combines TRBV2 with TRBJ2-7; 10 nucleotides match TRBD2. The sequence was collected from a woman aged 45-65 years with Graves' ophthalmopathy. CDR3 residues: CASSNTGTSVSYEQYF. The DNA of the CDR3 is TGTGCCAGCAGCAACACCGGGACTAGCGTTTCCTACGAGCAGTACTTC.